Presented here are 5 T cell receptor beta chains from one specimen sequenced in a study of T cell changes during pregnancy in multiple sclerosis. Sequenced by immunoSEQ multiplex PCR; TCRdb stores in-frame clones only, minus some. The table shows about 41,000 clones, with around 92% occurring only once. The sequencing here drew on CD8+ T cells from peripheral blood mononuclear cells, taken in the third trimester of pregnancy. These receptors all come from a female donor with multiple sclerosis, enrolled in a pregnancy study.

CDR3 protein: CSVEEGGNEQFF. In nucleotides, the CDR3 is TGCAGCGTTGAAGAGGGGGGCAATGAGCAGTTCTTC. The chain combines TRBV29-1 with TRBJ2-1; perhaps TRBD2 as D (6 bases). Looked up from germline, CDR1 is SQVTM and CDR2 is ANQGSEA. Trimming left V 0 bases short and J 6 bases short, with 6 bases between. The CDR3 extends over 12 amino acids.

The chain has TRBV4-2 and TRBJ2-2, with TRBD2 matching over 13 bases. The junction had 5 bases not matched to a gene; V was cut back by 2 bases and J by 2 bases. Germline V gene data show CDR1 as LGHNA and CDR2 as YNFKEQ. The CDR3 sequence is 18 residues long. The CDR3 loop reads CASSQPGLAGLNTGELFF. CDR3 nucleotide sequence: TGTGCCAGCAGCCAACCGGGACTAGCGGGGCTAAACACCGGGGAGCTGTTTTTT.

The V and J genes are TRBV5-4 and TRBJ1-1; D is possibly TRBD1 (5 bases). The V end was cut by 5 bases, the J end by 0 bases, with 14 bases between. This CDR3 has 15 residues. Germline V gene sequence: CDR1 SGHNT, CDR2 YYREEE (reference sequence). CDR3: CASRFQGGMNTEAFF. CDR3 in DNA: TGTGCCAGCAGATTCCAGGGTGGGATGAACACTGAAGCTTTCTTT.

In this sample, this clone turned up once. The CDR3 DNA is TGTGCCAGCAGCTTTTTCAGGAATAATGAAAAACTGTTTTTT. Its translation: CASSFFRNNEKLFF. The chain is built from TRBV5-5 and TRBJ1-4, with unresolved D. V lost 2 bases and J lost 4, with 9 bases in between. This CDR3 has 14 amino acids. In germline, CDR1 is SGHKS, CDR2 YYEKEE (reference sequence).

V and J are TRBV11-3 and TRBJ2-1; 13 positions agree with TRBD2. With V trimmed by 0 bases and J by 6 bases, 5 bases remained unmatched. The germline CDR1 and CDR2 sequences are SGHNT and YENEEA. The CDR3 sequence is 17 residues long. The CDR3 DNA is TGTGCCAGCAGCTTAGATAGGGGACTAGCGGGAATCAATGAGCAGTTCTTC. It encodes CASSLDRGLAGINEQFF. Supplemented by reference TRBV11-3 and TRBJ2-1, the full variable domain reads EAGVVQSPRYKIIEKKQPVAFWCNPISGHNTLYWYLQNLGQGPELLIRYENEEAVDDSQLPKDRFSAERLKGVDSTLKIQPAELGDSAVYLCASSLDRGLAGINEQFFGPGTRLTVL.